The entry below gives a single TCR beta chain sequence along with its context. The data originate from a study of CD8 T cells in Susac syndrome. RNA amounts of roughly 0.45 to 1 ug underwent reverse transcription with random hexamers. The TCR beta CDR3 was amplified by immunoSEQ multiplex PCR across 54 Vbeta, 13 Jbeta. One entry per CDR3 protein, called by TCRdb with MiXCR from the immunoSEQ multiplex PCR reads. The sample contains roughly 140,000 distinct CDR3 sequences, approximately 95% of which appear only once. The source is a human donor with Susac syndrome. Sequencing input: CD4+ T cells from PBMCs.

This chain's CDR3 is CASSPDWSSYEQYF. The CDR3 bases are TGTGCCAGCAGTCCTGACTGGAGCTCCTACGAGCAGTACTTC. The chain couples TRBV5-4 to TRBJ2-7; D is ambiguous. V lost 5 bases to trimming and J lost 0 bases, with 12 bases between them. The germline gives CDR1 SGHNT, CDR2 YYREEE (reference sequence). The CDR3 sequence is 14 residues long.